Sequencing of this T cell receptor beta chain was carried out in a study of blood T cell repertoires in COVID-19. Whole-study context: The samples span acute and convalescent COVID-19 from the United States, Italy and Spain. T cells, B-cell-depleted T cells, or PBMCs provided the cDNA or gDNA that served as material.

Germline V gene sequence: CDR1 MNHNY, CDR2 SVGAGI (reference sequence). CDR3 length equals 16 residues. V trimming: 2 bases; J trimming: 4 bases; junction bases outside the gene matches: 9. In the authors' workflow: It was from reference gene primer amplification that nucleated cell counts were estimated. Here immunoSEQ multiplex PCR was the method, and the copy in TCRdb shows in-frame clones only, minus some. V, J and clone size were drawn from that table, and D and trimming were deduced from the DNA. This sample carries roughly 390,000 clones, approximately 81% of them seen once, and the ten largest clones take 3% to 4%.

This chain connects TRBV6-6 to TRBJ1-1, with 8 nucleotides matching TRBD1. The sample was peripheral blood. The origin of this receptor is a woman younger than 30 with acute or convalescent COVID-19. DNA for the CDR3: TGTGCCAGCAGTTACGGACAGGGTAGGGCCCGCACTGAAGCTTTCTTT. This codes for CASSYGQGRARTEAFF.